These 22 T cell receptor beta chains were all obtained from the same sample, sequenced in a study of cytomegalovirus exposure and HLA in healthy donors. The method was immunoSEQ multiplex PCR; TCRdb's version includes in-frame clones alone and lacks a portion of them. The data contain approximately 300,000 clones, 80% to 90% of them seen just once; the ten biggest clones take up more than 0.8%. What was sequenced was PBMCs. The receptors were gathered from a woman aged 18-29 years in good health and CMV-seronegative.

V and J are TRBV18 and TRBJ2-7; maybe TRBD1 (6 bases). The CDR3 is made up of 17 amino acids. The V end lost 1 base, the J end lost 6 bases, and 22 bases lay between the germline ends. The germline V gene encodes CDR1 KGHSH and CDR2 LQKENI. As DNA, the CDR3 is TGTGCCAGCTCACCACGGAGTGGGGGCTGGGATCTTCGCGAGCAGTACTTC. It is translated as CASSPRSGGWDLREQYF.

The CDR3 coding sequence is TGTGCCAGCAGTGGGTCGGCGAAGGGGGCTTTCTTT. Translated: CASSGSAKGAFF. The chain combines TRBV25-1 with TRBJ1-1; TRBD1 is a possible D gene (5 bases). V gave up 4 bases and J gave up 11 bases, with 14 bases separating them. The CDR3 loop spans 12 amino acids. The germline CDR1 and CDR2 sequences are MGHDK and SYGVNS. Combining the CDR3 with reference TRBV25-1 and TRBJ1-1 gives the whole variable domain EADIYQTPRYLVIGTGKKITLECSQTMGHDKMYWYQQDPGMELHLIHYSYGVNSTEKGDLSSESTVSRIRTEHFPLTLESARPSHTSQYLCASSGSAKGAFFGQGTRLTVV.

The chain uses TRBV27 and TRBJ2-3, with TRBD2 matching 7 bases. CDR1 and CDR2 from the germline V gene are MNHEY and SMNVEV (reference sequence). V dropped 6 bases and J dropped 3; count of bases not matched to a gene: 15. This CDR3 is 17 amino acids long. This CDR3 is CASSTPPGGRRTDTQYF. CDR3 nucleotide sequence: TGTGCCAGCAGCACACCCCCGGGCGGGAGAAGGACAGATACGCAGTATTTT.

With regard to this clone: Relative to the germline gene, one junction end is altered; a read error may explain this. V is TRBV6-6 and J is TRBJ1-5; D remains unclear. The CDR3 loop spans 16 amino acids. Per germline, CDR1 MNHNY and CDR2 SVGAGI (reference sequence). The CDR3 sequence is CASCYRGDGGNQPQHF. The CDR3 nucleotides are TGTGCCAGCTGTTACCGTGGCGACGGAGGCAATCAGCCCCAGCATTTT.

CDR3 sequence (DNA): TGCGCCAGCAGCCAAGATGGGGGCCGGACAGACACAGATACGCAGTATTTT. Protein: CASSQDGGRTDTDTQYF. This chain joins TRBV4-3 and TRBJ2-3; D might be TRBD1 (6 bases). With 0 bases removed from V and 2 bases from J, the gap between germline ends came to 15 bases. Germline V gene data show CDR1 as LGHNA and CDR2 as YSLEER. The CDR3 loop spans 17 amino acids.

This clone was seen a single time. CDR3 nucleotides: TGTGCCAGCAGTGCTGTCCAGGGCCCTTTTCACGAGCAGTACTTC. Translated, it gives CASSAVQGPFHEQYF. The J gene is TRBJ2-7, the V gene TRBV6-1, with D tentatively TRBD1 (5 bases). The germline gives CDR1 MNHNS, CDR2 SASEGT. Trimming stripped 4 bases from V and 5 bases from J, with 18 bases between. The CDR3 has 15 residues.

This clone has more than one count but fewer than ten. The genes are TRBV18 and TRBJ2-5; D possibly corresponds to TRBD1 (5 bases). The CDR3 consists of 14 residues. V was shortened by 3 bases and J by 0 bases, with 8 bases between the two germline ends. From germline, CDR1 is KGHSH and CDR2 LQKENI. DNA of the CDR3: TGTGCCAGCTCACCCCTACAGGACCAAGAGACCCAGTACTTC. It specifies CASSPLQDQETQYF.

This chain uses TRBV29-1 with TRBJ2-7; unclear D gene. The CDR3 length is 12 residues. Per germline, CDR1 SQVTM and CDR2 ANQGSEA. The V end lost 3 bases, the J end lost 5 bases, and 11 bases lay between the germline ends. The DNA of the CDR3 is TGCAGCGTTGACCTAGGTTTACACGAGCAGTACTTC. This translates into CSVDLGLHEQYF.

The CDR3 is CASSTSGRNSYNEQFF. DNA for the CDR3: TGTGCCAGTTCTACCAGCGGGAGGAATTCCTACAATGAGCAGTTCTTC. The chain is built from TRBV28 and TRBJ2-1, with 9 bases fitting TRBD2. There are 16 residues in the CDR3. Trimming removed 9 bases from V and 1 base from J; junction bases left unmatched: 10. Germline CDR1 MDHEN, CDR2 SYDVKM.

This clone came up a few times. This may stem from a read error, because a much larger clone lies one nucleotide away. The chain has TRBV6-5 and TRBJ1-2; TRBD1 matches at 8 bases. V shed 6 bases, J shed 4 bases, and the junction held 7 bases outside the gene matches. Germline CDR1 MNHEY, CDR2 SVGAGI. The CDR3 sequence is 14 residues long. CDR3 in amino acids: CASSETGDSYGYTF. Here the CDR3 DNA reads TGTGCCAGCAGCGAGACAGGGGACAGCTATGGCTACACCTTC.

The chain has TRBV9 and TRBJ1-1; no reliable D call. Per the germline V gene, CDR1 is SGDLS and CDR2 is YYNGEE. This CDR3 region has 13 residues. V was cut by 4 bases and J by 0 bases, with 7 bases left in between. In DNA, the CDR3 is TGTGCCAGCAGCTCTCAGATGAACACTGAAGCTTTCTTT. Translation gives CASSSQMNTEAFF.

The V gene is TRBV18, the J gene TRBJ2-7, with D maybe TRBD2 (6 bases). Deletions cut 3 bases from V and 3 bases from J, with 12 bases between. CDR3 size: 14 residues. Germline V CDR1 and CDR2: KGHSH, LQKENI. CDR3: CASSPRDPGYEQYF. CDR3 coding DNA: TGTGCCAGCTCACCGCGGGACCCGGGCTACGAGCAGTACTTC.

This clone was counted a few times. The chain links TRBV7-2 to TRBJ1-2, with 7 nucleotides matching TRBD1. This CDR3 is 16 amino acids long. Germline values: CDR1 SGHTA, CDR2 FQGNSA. V shed 3 bases, J shed 6 bases, and the junction held 13 bases outside the gene matches. Here the CDR3 reads CASSFIDPGQSNGYTF. The CDR3 DNA sequence: TGTGCCAGCAGCTTCATCGACCCGGGACAGAGCAATGGCTACACCTTC.

The chain employs TRBV29-1 and TRBJ2-7, with D hard to call. V gave up 5 bases and J gave up 1 base, with 6 bases separating them. Germline V gene lookup returns CDR1 SQVTM and CDR2 ANQGSEA. The CDR3 runs 11 residues. The chain's CDR3 is CSVLGSYEQYF. The CDR3 DNA is TGCAGCGTTCTCGGGTCCTACGAGCAGTACTTC.

This sequence joins TRBV27 and TRBJ2-3; maybe TRBD2 (5 bases). The V gene lost 3 bases and the J gene lost 1 base, with 11 bases spanning the gap. Germline assignment: CDR1 MNHEY and CDR2 SMNVEV (reference sequence). This CDR3 contains 15 residues. This CDR3 is CASSLGASGTDTQYF. As DNA, the CDR3 is TGTGCCAGCAGTTTGGGAGCGTCGGGCACAGATACGCAGTATTTT.

The rearrangement joins TRBV6-6 to TRBJ1-5; TRBD1 matches 9 bases. The CDR3 totals 14 residues. The junction had 0 bases not matched to a gene; V was cut back by 0 bases and J by 6 bases. CDR1 is MNHNY, CDR2 SVGAGI, per germline (reference sequence). The CDR3 spells CASSYSGQGQPQHF. The CDR3 region has the DNA TGTGCCAGCAGTTACTCGGGACAGGGTCAGCCCCAGCATTTT.

This chain uses TRBV20-1 with TRBJ2-1, with a tentative D call TRBD1 (7 bases). V dropped 6 bases and J dropped 8 bases, with 8 bases sitting between them. CDR1 is DFQATT and CDR2 is SNEGSKA in the germline V gene (reference sequence). The CDR3 contains 10 residues. The CDR3 is CSARGDEQFF. The CDR3 DNA reads TGCAGTGCCAGGGGGGATGAGCAGTTCTTC.

The V and J genes are TRBV19 and TRBJ1-5; D remains unclear. Germline V gives CDR1 LNHDA, CDR2 SQIVND (reference sequence). The CDR3 sequence is 14 residues long. V lost 8 bases and J 2 bases, leaving 13 bases between the germline ends. In DNA, the CDR3 is TGTGCCAGTTCCGGACTCTCTGGCAATCAGCCCCAGCATTTT. Amino acid sequence: CASSGLSGNQPQHF.

The rearrangement joins TRBV30 to TRBJ2-3; 9 positions match TRBD2. The CDR3 has 14 residues. Germline CDR1 GTSNPN, CDR2 SVGIG (reference sequence). The trim removed 2 bases at V and 4 bases at J, leaving 4 bases unmatched. CDR3 loop: CAWSLGLASDTQYF. CDR3 nucleotides: TGTGCCTGGAGTCTGGGACTAGCATCAGATACGCAGTATTTT.

CDR3 region: CASRRPGGVFGEQFF. CDR3 nucleotide sequence: TGTGCCAGCAGACGACCGGGGGGGGTTTTTGGCGAGCAGTTCTTC. The chain carries TRBV6-4 and TRBJ2-1; 8 bases fit TRBD2. Germline CDR1 is MRHNA and CDR2 is SNTAGT. V dropped 6 bases and J dropped 10; count of bases not matched to a gene: 14. CDR3 size: 15 residues.

This clone is a singleton in its sample. The chain couples TRBV29-1 to TRBJ2-2; TRBD2 aligns across 9 bases. CDR1 is SQVTM and CDR2 is ANQGSEA in the germline V gene. The CDR3 runs 16 residues. V was pared by 0 bases and J by 7 bases, with 9 bases of the junction left unmatched. The DNA of the CDR3 is TGCAGCGTTGAAGATCCGGCGGGAGGGCTAATCGGGGAGCTGTTTTTT. It translates to CSVEDPAGGLIGELFF.

The chain joins TRBV7-2 to TRBJ2-6; D perhaps matches TRBD2 (5 bases). Germline CDR1 is SGHTA and CDR2 is FQGNSA. The CDR3 spans 18 residues. V was trimmed by 2 bases and J by 1 base, leaving 15 bases between them. The DNA of the CDR3 is TGTGCCAGCAGCTTAATGGAGGTTGGTCTGTCTGGGGCCAACGTCCTGACTTTC. Residues: CASSLMEVGLSGANVLTF.